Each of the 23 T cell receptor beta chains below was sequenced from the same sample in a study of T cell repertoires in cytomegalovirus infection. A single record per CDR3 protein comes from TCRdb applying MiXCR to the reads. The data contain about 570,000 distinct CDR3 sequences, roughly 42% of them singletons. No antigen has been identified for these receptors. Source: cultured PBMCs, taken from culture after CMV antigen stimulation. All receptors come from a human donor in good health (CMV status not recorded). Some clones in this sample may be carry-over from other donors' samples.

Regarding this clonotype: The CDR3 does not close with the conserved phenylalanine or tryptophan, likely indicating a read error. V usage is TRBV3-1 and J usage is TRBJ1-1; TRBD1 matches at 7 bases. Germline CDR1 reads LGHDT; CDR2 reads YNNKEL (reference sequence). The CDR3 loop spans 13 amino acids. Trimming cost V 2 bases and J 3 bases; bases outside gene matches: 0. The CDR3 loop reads CASSQQGDTEAFL. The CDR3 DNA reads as TGTGCCAGCAGCCAACAGGGGGACACTGAAGCTTTCCTT.

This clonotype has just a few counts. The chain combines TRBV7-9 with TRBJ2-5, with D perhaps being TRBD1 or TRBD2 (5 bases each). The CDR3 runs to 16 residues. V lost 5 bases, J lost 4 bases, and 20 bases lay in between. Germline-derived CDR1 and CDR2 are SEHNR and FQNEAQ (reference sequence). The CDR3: CASSLRDGRLGETQYF. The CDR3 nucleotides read TGTGCCAGCAGCCTCCGGGACGGTCGCTTGGGAGAGACCCAGTACTTC.

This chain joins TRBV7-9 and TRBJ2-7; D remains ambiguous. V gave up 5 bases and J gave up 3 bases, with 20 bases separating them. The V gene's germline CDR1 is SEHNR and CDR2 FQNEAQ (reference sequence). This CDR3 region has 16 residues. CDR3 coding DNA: TGTGCCAGCAGCCCCGCGGCCCCTCAGACTCACTACGAGCAGTACTTC. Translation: CASSPAAPQTHYEQYF.

CDR3 residues: CASSLVSLAGGNEQFF. Here the CDR3 DNA reads TGTGCCAGCAGCTTAGTGTCCCTAGCGGGGGGGAATGAGCAGTTCTTC. J is TRBJ2-1 and V is TRBV7-2; 12 nucleotides match TRBD2. V lost 1 base and J lost 7; bases outside the gene matches: 5. The germline V gene encodes CDR1 SGHTA and CDR2 FQGNSA. The CDR3 is 16 residues long.

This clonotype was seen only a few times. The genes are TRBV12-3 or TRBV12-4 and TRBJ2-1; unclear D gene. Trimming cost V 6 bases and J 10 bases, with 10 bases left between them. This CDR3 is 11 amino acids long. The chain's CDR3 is CASRNFGEQFF. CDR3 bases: TGTGCCAGCAGAAACTTCGGAGAGCAGTTCTTC.

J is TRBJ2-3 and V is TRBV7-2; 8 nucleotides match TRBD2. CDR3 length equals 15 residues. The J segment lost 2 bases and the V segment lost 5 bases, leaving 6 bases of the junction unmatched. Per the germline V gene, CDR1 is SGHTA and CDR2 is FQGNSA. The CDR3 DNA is TGTGCCAGCAGCCTCCAGACTAGCGACACAGATACGCAGTATTTT. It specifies CASSLQTSDTDTQYF.

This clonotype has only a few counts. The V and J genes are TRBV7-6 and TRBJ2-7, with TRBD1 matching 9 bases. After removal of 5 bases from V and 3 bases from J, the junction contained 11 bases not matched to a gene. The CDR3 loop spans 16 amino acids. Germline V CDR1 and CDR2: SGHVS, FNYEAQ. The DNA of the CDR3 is TGTGCCAGCAGCAAAAGACAGGGGGGTTTCTTCTACGAGCAGTACTTC. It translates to CASSKRQGGFFYEQYF.

The CDR3 DNA sequence: TGTGCCAGCTCACCGCCTGGGACAGTGGAGTACGAGCAGTACTTC. Its protein product is CASSPPGTVEYEQYF. The chain recombines TRBV18 with TRBJ2-7; 7 nucleotides match TRBD1. The CDR3 sequence is 15 residues long. V shed 3 bases and J 4 bases; nucleotides not matched to a gene: 9. Germline assignment: CDR1 KGHSH and CDR2 LQKENI.

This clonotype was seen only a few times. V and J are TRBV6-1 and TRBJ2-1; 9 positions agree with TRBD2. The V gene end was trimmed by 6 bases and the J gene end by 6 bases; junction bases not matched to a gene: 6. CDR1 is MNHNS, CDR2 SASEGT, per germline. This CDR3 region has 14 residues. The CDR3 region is CASSYGTSSNEQFF. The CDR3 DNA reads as TGTGCCAGCAGCTACGGGACTAGCAGCAATGAGCAGTTCTTC.

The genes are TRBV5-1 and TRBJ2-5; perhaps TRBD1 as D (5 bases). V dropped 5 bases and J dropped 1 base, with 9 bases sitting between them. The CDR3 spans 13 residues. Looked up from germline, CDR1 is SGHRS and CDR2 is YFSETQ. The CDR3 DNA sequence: TGCGCCAGCAGTTGGACAAGCCAAGAGACCCAGTACTTC. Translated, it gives CASSWTSQETQYF.

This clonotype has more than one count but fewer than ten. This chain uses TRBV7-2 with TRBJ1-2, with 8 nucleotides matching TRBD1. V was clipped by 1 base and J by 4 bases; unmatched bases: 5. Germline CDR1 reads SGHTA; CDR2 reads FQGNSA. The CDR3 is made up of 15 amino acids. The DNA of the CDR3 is TGTGCCAGCAGCTTAGTAGGACAGGGTGGCTATGGCTACACCTTC. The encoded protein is CASSLVGQGGYGYTF.

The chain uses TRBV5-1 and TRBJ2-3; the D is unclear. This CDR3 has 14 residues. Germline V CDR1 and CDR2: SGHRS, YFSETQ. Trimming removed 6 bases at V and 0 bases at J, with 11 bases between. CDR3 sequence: CASIPQPSTDTQYF. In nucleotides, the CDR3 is TGCGCCAGCATACCGCAGCCTAGCACAGATACGCAGTATTTT.

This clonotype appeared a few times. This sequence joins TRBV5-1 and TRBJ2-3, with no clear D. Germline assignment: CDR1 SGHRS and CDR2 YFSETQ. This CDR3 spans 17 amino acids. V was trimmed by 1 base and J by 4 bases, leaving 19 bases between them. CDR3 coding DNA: TGCGCCAGCAGCTTGCCCAAGGGCAGCGCCCCACCAGATACGCAGTATTTT. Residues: CASSLPKGSAPPDTQYF.

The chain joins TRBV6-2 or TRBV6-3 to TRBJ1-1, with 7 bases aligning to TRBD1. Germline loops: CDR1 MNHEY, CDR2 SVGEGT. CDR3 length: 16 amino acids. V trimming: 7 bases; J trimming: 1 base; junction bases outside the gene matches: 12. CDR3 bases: TGTGCCAGCAAGTATTGGCCCAGGGGGGCGAACACTGAAGCTTTCTTT. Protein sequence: CASKYWPRGANTEAFF.

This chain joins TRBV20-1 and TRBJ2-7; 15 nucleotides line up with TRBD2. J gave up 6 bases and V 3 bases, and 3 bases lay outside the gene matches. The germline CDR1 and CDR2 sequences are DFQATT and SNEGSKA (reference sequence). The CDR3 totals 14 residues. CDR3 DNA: TGCAGTGCTAGTGGGACTAGCGGGAGGCTCGAGCAGTACTTC. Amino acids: CSASGTSGRLEQYF.

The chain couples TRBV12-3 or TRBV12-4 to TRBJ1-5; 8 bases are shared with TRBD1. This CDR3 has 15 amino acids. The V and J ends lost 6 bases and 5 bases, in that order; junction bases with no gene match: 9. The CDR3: CASSPGRGPYQPQHF. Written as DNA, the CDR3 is TGTGCCAGCAGCCCAGGCAGGGGGCCTTATCAGCCCCAGCATTTT.

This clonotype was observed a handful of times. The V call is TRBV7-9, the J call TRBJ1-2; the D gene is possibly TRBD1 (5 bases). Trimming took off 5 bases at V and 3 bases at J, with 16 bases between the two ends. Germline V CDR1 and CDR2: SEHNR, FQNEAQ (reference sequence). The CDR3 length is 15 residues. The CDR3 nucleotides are TGTGCCAGCAGCCGTAGCCCGGGGGTCGACTATGGCTACACCTTC. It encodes CASSRSPGVDYGYTF.

The CDR3 DNA reads TGTGCCAGCAGTCCTACTAGCGGGGGGCCTCAAGAGACCCAGTACTTC. Translated, it gives CASSPTSGGPQETQYF. The chain joins TRBV2 to TRBJ2-5; TRBD2 matches 12 bases. V lost 5 bases to trimming and J lost 2 bases; unmatched junction nucleotides: 6. Germline-derived CDR1 and CDR2 are SNHLY and FYNNEI. CDR3 length: 16 amino acids. Variable domain in full (rest from reference TRBV2 and TRBJ2-5): EPEVTQTPSHQVTQMGQEVILRCVPISNHLYFYWYRQILGQKVEFLVSFYNNEISEKSEIFDDQFSVERPDGSNFTLKIRSTKLEDSAMYFCASSPTSGGPQETQYFGPGTRLLVL.

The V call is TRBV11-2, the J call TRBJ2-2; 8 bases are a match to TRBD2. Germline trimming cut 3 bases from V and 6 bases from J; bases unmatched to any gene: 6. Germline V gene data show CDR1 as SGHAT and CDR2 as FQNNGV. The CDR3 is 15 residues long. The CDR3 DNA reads TGTGCCAGCAGCTTCCCAGCGGGAGTTGCCGGGGAGCTGTTTTTT. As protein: CASSFPAGVAGELFF. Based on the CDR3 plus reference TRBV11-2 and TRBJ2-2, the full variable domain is EAGVAQSPRYKIIEKRQSVAFWCNPISGHATLYWYQQILGQGPKLLIQFQNNGVVDDSQLPKDRFSAERLKGVDSTLKIQPAKLEDSAVYLCASSFPAGVAGELFFGEGSRLTVL.

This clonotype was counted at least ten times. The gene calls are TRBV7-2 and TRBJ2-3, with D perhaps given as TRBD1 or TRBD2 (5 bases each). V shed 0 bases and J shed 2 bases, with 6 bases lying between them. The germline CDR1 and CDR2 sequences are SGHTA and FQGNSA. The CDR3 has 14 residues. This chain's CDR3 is CASSLAGATDTQYF. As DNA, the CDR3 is TGTGCCAGCAGCTTAGCCGGGGCCACAGATACGCAGTATTTT. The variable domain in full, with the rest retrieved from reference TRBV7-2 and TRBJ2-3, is GAGVSQSPSNKVTEKGKDVELRCDPISGHTALYWYRQSLGQGLEFLIYFQGNSAPDKSGLPSDRFSAERTGGSVSTLTIQRTQQEDSAVYLCASSLAGATDTQYFGPGTRLTVL.

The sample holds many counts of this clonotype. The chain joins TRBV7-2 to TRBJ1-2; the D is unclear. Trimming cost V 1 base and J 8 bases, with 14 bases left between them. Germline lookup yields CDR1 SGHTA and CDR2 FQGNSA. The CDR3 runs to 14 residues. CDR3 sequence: CASSLDTATGGYTF. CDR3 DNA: TGTGCCAGCAGCTTAGATACGGCCACCGGAGGCTACACCTTC.

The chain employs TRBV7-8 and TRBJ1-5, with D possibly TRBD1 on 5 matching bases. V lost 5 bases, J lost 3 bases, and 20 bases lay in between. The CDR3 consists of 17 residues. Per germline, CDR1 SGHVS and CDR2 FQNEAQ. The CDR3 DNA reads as TGTGCCAGCAGCGCGGGACGGACCTTAGTTTACAATCAGCCCCAGCATTTT. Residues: CASSAGRTLVYNQPQHF. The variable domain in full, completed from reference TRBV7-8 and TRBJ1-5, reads GAGVSQSPRYKVAKRGQDVALRCDPISGHVSLFWYQQALGQGPEFLTYFQNEAQLDKSGLPSDRFFAERPEGSVSTLKIQRTQQEDSAVYLCASSAGRTLVYNQPQHFGDGTRLSIL.

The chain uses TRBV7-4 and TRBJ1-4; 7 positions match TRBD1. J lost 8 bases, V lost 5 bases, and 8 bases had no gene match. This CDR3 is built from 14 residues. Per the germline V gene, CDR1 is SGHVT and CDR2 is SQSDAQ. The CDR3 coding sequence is TGTGCCAGCAGCGGACCGGGACAGCAAGAAAAACTGTTTTTT. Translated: CASSGPGQQEKLFF.